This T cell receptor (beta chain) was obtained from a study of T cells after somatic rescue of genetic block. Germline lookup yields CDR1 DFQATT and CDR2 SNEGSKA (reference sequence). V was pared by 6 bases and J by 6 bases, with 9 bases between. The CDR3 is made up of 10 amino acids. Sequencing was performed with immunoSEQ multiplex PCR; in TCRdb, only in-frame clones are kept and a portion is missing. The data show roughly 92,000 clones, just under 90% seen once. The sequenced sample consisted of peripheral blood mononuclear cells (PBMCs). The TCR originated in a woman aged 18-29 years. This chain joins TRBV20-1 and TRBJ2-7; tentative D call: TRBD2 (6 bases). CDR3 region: CSALATEQYF. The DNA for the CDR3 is TGCAGTGCCCTAGCGACCGAGCAGTACTTC.